This entry lists 31 T cell receptor beta chains sequenced from one sample in a study of OX40 agonist ivuxolimab in advanced cancers. Produced via immunoSEQ multiplex PCR; TCRdb's table is partial and in-frame only. The sample shows around 41,000 clones, more than 70% of them seen only once. Specimen: CD4+ or CD8+ T cells sorted from blood, collected in a trial of the OX40 agonist ivuxolimab. Every receptor here comes from an adult with an advanced solid tumor such as melanoma, head and neck, liver or kidney cancer.

CDR3 sequence reads: CAWRFGGLPSGANVLTF. As DNA, the CDR3 is TGTGCCTGGAGGTTCGGGGGCCTTCCCTCTGGGGCCAACGTCCTGACTTTC. V and J are TRBV30 and TRBJ2-6; D may correspond to TRBD1 or TRBD2 (6 bases each). V lost 3 bases and J lost 0, with 15 bases in between. The CDR3 is made up of 17 amino acids. CDR1 and CDR2 from the germline V gene are GTSNPN and SVGIG (reference sequence).

This clone was recorded only once. V gene TRBV7-9 combines with J gene TRBJ1-6; 7 nucleotides match TRBD1. Germline CDR1 is SEHNR and CDR2 is FQNEAQ (reference sequence). The CDR3 is 13 residues long. The junction had 2 bases not matched to a gene; V was cut back by 5 bases and J by 7 bases. The CDR3 loop reads CASSGQVNSPLHF. CDR3 nucleotides: TGTGCCAGCAGCGGACAGGTGAATTCACCCCTCCACTTT.

Notes on this clone: Other DNA variants within this sample encode the same CDR3. The rearrangement joins TRBV9 to TRBJ2-1; 11 bases match TRBD2. V shed 3 bases and J 5 bases; nucleotides not matched to a gene: 7. CDR3 size: 16 residues. Germline CDR1 and CDR2: SGDLS and YYNGEE. CDR3 DNA sequence: TGTGCCAGCAGCGCCACCGGGACTAGCGGAAACAATGAGCAGTTCTTC. It translates to CASSATGTSGNNEQFF.

The chain carries TRBV6-5 and TRBJ1-5; no reliable D call. Germline lookup yields CDR1 MNHEY and CDR2 SVGAGI. V shed 0 bases and J shed 0 bases, with 9 bases lying between them. The CDR3 length is 16 residues. The CDR3 reads CASSYSATRSNQPQHF. The CDR3 DNA follows: TGTGCCAGCAGTTACTCGGCCACCCGTAGCAATCAGCCCCAGCATTTT.

Worth noting for this clone: Since a far larger clone is one base different, this is likely a read error. The CDR3 DNA reads TGTGCCAGCAGCCACTTTCTGACTAGCGGGAATGCGAATGAGCAGTTCTTC. Residues: CASSHFLTSGNANEQFF. V gene TRBV4-2 combines with J gene TRBJ2-1, with 11 bases matching TRBD2. Germline CDR1 and CDR2: LGHNA and YNFKEQ. The CDR3 covers 17 residues. V shed 3 bases and J 7 bases; nucleotides not matched to a gene: 11.

This chain joins TRBV11-3 and TRBJ2-7; no clear D. Germline V gives CDR1 SGHNT, CDR2 YENEEA. Trimming stripped 3 bases from V and 6 bases from J, with 12 bases between. CDR3 size: 13 residues. CDR3 bases: TGTGCCAGCAGCTTTACGATTTTGGGCGAGCAGTACTTC. This codes for CASSFTILGEQYF.

The chain combines TRBV11-1 with TRBJ2-5; 11 nucleotides agree with TRBD1. V was pared by 0 bases and J by 4 bases, with 4 bases of the junction left unmatched. This CDR3 region has 16 residues. Germline V CDR1 and CDR2: SGHAT, FQDESV (reference sequence). CDR3 region: CASSLADRGLGETQYF. As DNA, the CDR3 is TGTGCCAGCAGCTTAGCGGACAGGGGGCTAGGAGAGACCCAGTACTTC.

The CDR3: CASSGGRIYGYTF. The DNA of the CDR3 is TGTGCCAGCAGCGGCGGACGGATATATGGCTACACCTTC. This sequence joins TRBV27 and TRBJ1-2; D gene uncertain. The germline gives CDR1 MNHEY, CDR2 SMNVEV (reference sequence). This CDR3 region has 13 residues. Trimming left V 6 bases short and J 5 bases short, with 13 bases between.

This rearrangement joins TRBV30 to TRBJ1-5; D is perhaps TRBD1 (5 bases). Between the trimmed V and J ends, which lost 1 base and 1 base, there was a span of 5 bases. Germline-derived CDR1 and CDR2 are GTSNPN and SVGIG (reference sequence). The CDR3 sequence is 13 residues long. Here the CDR3 reads CAWSGDSNQPQHF. The DNA of the CDR3 is TGTGCCTGGAGTGGGGACAGCAATCAGCCCCAGCATTTT.

The rearrangement uses TRBV6-5 and TRBJ2-7; D perhaps matches TRBD1 (6 bases). Deletions cut 5 bases from V and 0 bases from J, with 14 bases between. This CDR3 contains 15 residues. Germline lookup yields CDR1 MNHEY and CDR2 SVGAGI. The CDR3 loop reads CASSPTDRSSYEQYF. Written as DNA, the CDR3 is TGTGCCAGCAGTCCAACCGACAGGAGCTCCTACGAGCAGTACTTC.

This chain joins TRBV2 and TRBJ1-1, with TRBD1 as a possible D gene (5 bases). Trimming took off 3 bases at V and 3 bases at J, with 14 bases between the two ends. This CDR3 spans 15 amino acids. Germline lookup yields CDR1 SNHLY and CDR2 FYNNEI. The DNA for the CDR3 is TGTGCCAGCAGTGAGGGGACGAGGGGATACACTGAAGCTTTCTTT. Translation: CASSEGTRGYTEAFF.

V usage is TRBV6-1 and J usage is TRBJ2-3; TRBD2 matches 9 bases. The trim removed 4 bases at V and 4 bases at J, leaving 6 bases unmatched. The CDR3 is 15 amino acids. Germline loops: CDR1 MNHNS, CDR2 SASEGT. CDR3 in amino acids: CASSGLAGSADTQYF. CDR3 DNA sequence: TGTGCCAGCAGTGGGCTAGCGGGATCCGCAGATACGCAGTATTTT.

The V and J genes are TRBV28 and TRBJ2-7; D unclear. The V and J ends lost 2 bases and 6 bases respectively, with 8 bases between them. Germline-derived CDR1 and CDR2 are MDHEN and SYDVKM. This CDR3 is built from 12 residues. CDR3 amino acids: CASSLQWREQYF. For the CDR3, the DNA is TGTGCCAGCAGTTTACAGTGGCGCGAGCAGTACTTC. Using reference TRBV28 and TRBJ2-7 for the parts outside the CDR3, the full variable domain is DVKVTQSSRYLVKRTGEKVFLECVQDMDHENMFWYRQDPGLGLRLIYFSYDVKMKEKGDIPEGYSVSREKKERFSLILESASTNQTSMYLCASSLQWREQYFGPGTRLTVT.

V and J are TRBV7-9 and TRBJ1-2; D gene uncertain. The germline gives CDR1 SEHNR, CDR2 FQNEAQ (reference sequence). V was cut by 7 bases and J by 2 bases, with 17 bases left in between. There are 15 residues in the CDR3. This chain's CDR3 is CASTPPGGSNYGYTF. The CDR3 DNA is TGTGCCAGCACCCCACCCGGTGGGTCGAACTATGGCTACACCTTC.

The rearrangement joins TRBV28 to TRBJ1-1; tentatively, D is TRBD1 (5 bases). This CDR3 has 13 residues. Trimming stripped 6 bases from V and 11 bases from J, with 19 bases between. Germline loops: CDR1 MDHEN, CDR2 SYDVKM. The CDR3 loop is CASSATRQTGAFF. The CDR3 bases are TGTGCCAGCAGCGCAACCAGACAGACGGGGGCTTTCTTT.

The V gene is TRBV19, the J gene TRBJ2-2, with a weak D call TRBD2 (5 bases). This CDR3 comprises 15 residues. Germline V lookup: CDR1 LNHDA, CDR2 SQIVND (reference sequence). Trimming removed 5 bases from V and 1 base from J, with 11 bases in between. CDR3 sequence (DNA): TGTGCCAGTAGTCAACGGACTGGGAACACCGGGGAGCTGTTTTTT. Translated, it gives CASSQRTGNTGELFF.

This rearrangement joins TRBV18 to TRBJ2-7; D not certain. V was clipped by 5 bases and J by 2 bases, with 16 bases between them. The CDR3 is made up of 15 amino acids. Germline CDR1 and CDR2: KGHSH and LQKENI. CDR3 sequence: CASSFAPASTYEQYF. The CDR3 bases are TGTGCCAGCTCATTCGCTCCGGCCAGTACCTACGAGCAGTACTTC.

The chain recombines TRBV6-6 with TRBJ2-2, with D possibly matching TRBD1 (6 bases). This CDR3 region has 16 residues. Germline V gives CDR1 MNHNY, CDR2 SVGAGI (reference sequence). V was shortened by 4 bases and J by 0 bases, with 12 bases between the two germline ends. CDR3 sequence reads: CASSFPGQTNTGELFF. As DNA, the CDR3 is TGTGCCAGCAGTTTCCCAGGACAGACGAACACCGGGGAGCTGTTTTTT.

The chain carries TRBV5-1 and TRBJ2-7, with TRBD2 matching 10 bases. This CDR3 region has 16 residues. The V and J ends lost 3 bases and 3 bases, in that order; junction bases with no gene match: 9. CDR1 and CDR2 (germline): SGHRS, YFSETQ. CDR3 sequence: CASSSGTSERVYEQYF. CDR3 nucleotide sequence: TGCGCCAGCAGCTCCGGGACTAGCGAGAGGGTCTACGAGCAGTACTTC.

The chain couples TRBV5-6 to TRBJ2-7, with TRBD2 as a possible D gene (6 bases). Between the trimmed V and J ends, which lost 3 bases and 6 bases, there was a span of 16 bases. This CDR3 has 14 residues. Per the germline V gene, CDR1 is SGHDT and CDR2 is YYEEEE. The CDR3 DNA reads as TGTGCCAGCAGCTCAAATCGGGGGTTCGGCGAGCAGTACTTC. Its protein is CASSSNRGFGEQYF.

The chain joins TRBV19 to TRBJ2-7, with D tentatively TRBD1 or TRBD2 (5 bases each). Trimming took off 1 base at V and 3 bases at J, with 13 bases between the two ends. This CDR3 spans 15 amino acids. Germline V gene data show CDR1 as LNHDA and CDR2 as SQIVND (reference sequence). Written as DNA, the CDR3 is TGTGCCAGTAGTATAGGGGGGAACAAGTTCTACGAGCAGTACTTC. This gives the protein CASSIGGNKFYEQYF.

The chain recombines TRBV19 with TRBJ2-2; D unresolved. Per the germline V gene, CDR1 is LNHDA and CDR2 is SQIVND (reference sequence). This CDR3 has 13 residues. The V end lost 3 bases, the J end lost 6 bases, and 8 bases lay between the germline ends. The CDR3 DNA follows: TGTGCCAGTAGTATGGGCCGACCCGGGGAGCTGTTTTTT. This codes for CASSMGRPGELFF.

This sequence joins TRBV18 and TRBJ2-7; no reliable D call. Germline CDR1 KGHSH, CDR2 LQKENI. This CDR3 is built from 14 residues. The ends were cut back, 1 base at V and 5 bases at J, with 12 bases in the middle. CDR3 loop: CASSPLLEDHEQYF. The CDR3 nucleotides are TGTGCCAGCTCACCACTTCTCGAGGACCACGAGCAGTACTTC.

The V call is TRBV28, the J call TRBJ1-3; D remains ambiguous. Germline V gene data show CDR1 as MDHEN and CDR2 as SYDVKM. Trimming left V 10 bases short and J 0 bases short, with 10 bases between. This CDR3 is built from 13 residues. CDR3: CATSPGSGNTIYF. The CDR3 coding sequence is TGTGCCACCTCCCCTGGCTCTGGAAACACCATATATTTT. Supplemented by reference TRBV28 and TRBJ1-3, the full variable domain reads DVKVTQSSRYLVKRTGEKVFLECVQDMDHENMFWYRQDPGLGLRLIYFSYDVKMKEKGDIPEGYSVSREKKERFSLILESASTNQTSMYLCATSPGSGNTIYFGEGSWLTVV.

This clone was counted a single time. V gene TRBV5-8 combines with J gene TRBJ2-3, with TRBD2 matching over 14 bases. Trimming took 0 bases from V and 6 from J; bases not matched to a gene: 3. The CDR3 covers 16 residues. CDR1 is SGHTS, CDR2 YDEGEE, per germline. For the CDR3, the DNA is TGTGCCAGCAGCTTGGGTCGGACTAGCGGGAGGGATACGCAGTATTTT. Protein: CASSLGRTSGRDTQYF.

The chain has TRBV28 and TRBJ1-1, with 8 bases matching TRBD1. The germline V gene has CDR1 MDHEN and CDR2 SYDVKM. The CDR3 covers 18 residues. Losses at the gene ends were 2 bases for V and 0 bases for J; bases not matched to a gene: 11. The CDR3 here is CASSLGRQGFGMNTEAFF. In DNA, the CDR3 is TGTGCCAGCAGTTTAGGGAGACAGGGGTTCGGAATGAACACTGAAGCTTTCTTT.

The rearrangement uses TRBV7-6 and TRBJ2-1; D might be TRBD1 (6 bases). The CDR3 spans 15 residues. The V gene's germline CDR1 is SGHVS and CDR2 FNYEAQ. V lost 1 base and J 3 bases, leaving 10 bases between the germline ends. The CDR3 loop reads CASSLGGLNYNEQFF. The CDR3 DNA follows: TGTGCCAGCAGCTTAGGGGGGCTCAACTACAATGAGCAGTTCTTC.

V and J are TRBV10-3 and TRBJ2-2; D is uncertain. Trimming pared 2 bases from V and 2 bases from J, leaving 0 bases between. The germline gives CDR1 ENHRY, CDR2 SYGVKD. The CDR3 runs to 12 residues. The CDR3 is CAISENTGELFF. The DNA for the CDR3 is TGTGCCATCAGTGAGAACACCGGGGAGCTGTTTTTT.

The chain recombines TRBV27 with TRBJ2-7; D remains ambiguous. Trimming cost V 0 bases and J 1 base, with 22 bases left between them. The germline V gene has CDR1 MNHEY and CDR2 SMNVEV (reference sequence). CDR3 length equals 19 residues. This CDR3 reads CASSLSQRLSRSSSYEQYF. CDR3 in DNA: TGTGCCAGCAGTTTATCCCAACGTTTGAGCCGAAGCTCATCCTACGAGCAGTACTTC.

This clone was seen more than once but under ten times. This chain uses TRBV6-1 with TRBJ2-4; D may correspond to TRBD1 or TRBD2 (7 bases each). V lost 0 bases, J lost 7 bases, and 13 bases lay in between. The CDR3 runs to 15 residues. Germline CDR1 reads MNHNS; CDR2 reads SASEGT. The CDR3 nucleotides are TGTGCCAGCAGTGAAGCGGGAGGGGGCGCGAACATTCAGTACTTC. This translates into CASSEAGGGANIQYF.

This chain uses TRBV6-1 with TRBJ2-5, with D possibly called TRBD1 or TRBD2 (5 bases each). Trimming cost V 6 bases and J 3 bases, with 11 bases left between them. Germline CDR1 and CDR2: MNHNS and SASEGT. This CDR3 comprises 13 residues. The CDR3 DNA reads as TGTGCCAGCAGGACGGGACCGAAAGAGACCCAGTACTTC. Translating it yields CASRTGPKETQYF.